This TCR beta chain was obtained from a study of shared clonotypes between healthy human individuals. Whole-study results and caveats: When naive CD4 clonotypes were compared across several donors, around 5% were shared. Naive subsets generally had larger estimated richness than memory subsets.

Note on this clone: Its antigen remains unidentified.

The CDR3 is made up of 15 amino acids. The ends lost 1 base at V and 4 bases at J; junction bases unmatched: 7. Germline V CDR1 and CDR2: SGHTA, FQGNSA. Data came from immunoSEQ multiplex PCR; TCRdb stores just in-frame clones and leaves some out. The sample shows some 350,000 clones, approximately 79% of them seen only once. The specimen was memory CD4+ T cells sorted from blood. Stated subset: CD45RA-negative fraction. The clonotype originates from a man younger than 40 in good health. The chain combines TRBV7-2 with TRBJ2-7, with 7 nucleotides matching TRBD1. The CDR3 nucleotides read TGTGCCAGCAGCTTAGAGGGGGCCCCACTGTACGAGCAGTACTTC. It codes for CASSLEGAPLYEQYF.